Listed here are 21 T cell receptor beta chains from one sample, sequenced in a study of CD8 T cells in Susac syndrome. Given that CD62L sheds upon thawing, staining for CD27 and CD45RA defined the memory subsets used for TEMRA sorting. After extraction with the RNeasy kit, roughly 0.5 to 1 ug of the RNA was reverse transcribed using random hexamers. From the immunoSEQ multiplex PCR reads, TCRdb called clonotypes with MiXCR, one entry per CDR3 protein. Among 1,500 or so distinct CDR3 sequences listed, approximately 70% were seen once. Material for sequencing was CD8+ TEMRA cells from PBMCs. Subset defined: FACS-sorted terminally differentiated effector memory CD8+ T cells re-expressing CD45RA (CD8+ TEMRA). These TCRs come from a human donor with Susac syndrome.

Notes on this clonotype: The junction shows a germline mismatch at one end, possibly a read error. V gene TRBV30 combines with J gene TRBJ2-4, with D possibly matching TRBD2 (5 bases). This CDR3 is built from 15 residues. The germline V gene has CDR1 GTSNPN and CDR2 SVGIG (reference sequence). The CDR3 spells CDCGISDLSKKIQYF. The CDR3 DNA reads TGTGACTGTGGAATTAGCGATCTATCCAAAAAAATTCAGTACTTC.

The rearrangement links TRBV11-2 to TRBJ2-2; no definite D call. The CDR3 is made up of 11 amino acids. Germline V lookup: CDR1 SGHAT, CDR2 FQNNGV. The V gene lost 3 bases and the J gene lost 4 bases, with 0 bases spanning the gap. The CDR3 protein is CASSFTGELFF. The CDR3, as DNA: TGTGCCAGCAGCTTCACCGGGGAGCTGTTTTTT.

Only a few counts were recorded for this clonotype. This may come from a read error, since a much larger clone is one base off. The genes are TRBV30 and TRBJ2-7; 10 bases fit TRBD2. The V and J ends lost 4 bases and 7 bases, in that order; junction bases with no gene match: 7. CDR3 length: 13 residues. Per germline, CDR1 GTSNPN and CDR2 SVGIG (reference sequence). CDR3: CAWNLAGVNEQYF. CDR3 bases: TGTGCCTGGAACCTAGCGGGGGTTAATGAGCAGTACTTC.

The sample holds a few counts of this clonotype. The chain links TRBV5-6 to TRBJ2-1; 11 bases align to TRBD1. The CDR3 is 15 amino acids. The germline V gene encodes CDR1 SGHDT and CDR2 YYEEEE. The V segment lost 2 bases and the J segment 7 bases; nucleotides outside the gene matches: 5. CDR3 protein: CASSFVGQGANEQFF. In nucleotides, the CDR3 is TGTGCCAGCAGCTTCGTAGGACAGGGGGCGAATGAGCAGTTCTTC.

This sequence joins TRBV6-5 and TRBJ1-1, with TRBD1 as a possible D gene (5 bases). The ends were cut back, 0 bases at V and 5 bases at J, with 10 bases in the middle. The CDR3 is 14 residues long. Germline lookup yields CDR1 MNHEY and CDR2 SVGAGI. The CDR3 bases are TGTGCCAGCAGTTACTCGGGGGGGAGGACTGAAGCTTTCTTT. This encodes CASSYSGGRTEAFF.

This clonotype has a single count. Compared with germline, one end of the junction differs, possibly owing to a read error. The chain is built from TRBV12-3 or TRBV12-4 and TRBJ2-2; D gene unclear. This CDR3 region has 12 residues. The CDR3 protein is CFSSKNTGELFF. The CDR3 DNA follows: TGCTTCAGCAGTAAGAACACCGGGGAGCTGTTTTTT.

With regard to this clonotype: The junction differs from germline at one of its ends, possibly a read error. CDR3 residues: CASSQGAGGLYGYTF. For the CDR3, the DNA is TGCGCCAGCAGCCAAGGGGCAGGGGGTCTCTATGGCTATACCTTC. V usage is TRBV4-3 and J usage is TRBJ1-2, with 7 positions matching TRBD1. Germline V gives CDR1 LGHNA, CDR2 YSLEER. This CDR3 region has 15 residues.

This clonotype was found a few times. The chain couples TRBV6-1 to TRBJ1-5; TRBD1 matches at 7 bases. CDR1 and CDR2 (germline): MNHNS, SASEGT. Trimming at V came to 6 bases and at J to 1 base, leaving 6 bases not matched to a gene. The CDR3 consists of 15 residues. As DNA, the CDR3 is TGTGCCAGCAGACCGGGACAGACGAGCAATCAGCCCCAGCATTTT. Amino acid sequence: CASRPGQTSNQPQHF.

The chain links TRBV12-3 or TRBV12-4 to TRBJ2-2, with unresolved D. Trimming removed 5 bases from V and 11 bases from J, with 12 bases in between. CDR3 length: 12 residues. The CDR3 sequence: CASSKNTIELFF. Here the CDR3 DNA reads TGTGCCAGCAGTAAGAACACCATTGAGCTGTTTTTT.

The V call is TRBV28, the J call TRBJ2-2; D may be TRBD1 (6 bases). The CDR3 loop spans 17 amino acids. Trimming removed 5 bases at V and 6 bases at J, with 22 bases between. Germline assignment: CDR1 MDHEN and CDR2 SYDVKM. In nucleotides, the CDR3 is TGTGCCAGCAGTCCCATCCCCGGACAGCTAGGGGCCGGGGAGCTGTTTTTT. This sequence encodes CASSPIPGQLGAGELFF.

This clonotype showed up just a few times. This chain links TRBV6-1 with TRBJ1-5; D gene unclear. Germline assignment: CDR1 MNHNS and CDR2 SASEGT. The V end lost 9 bases, the J end lost 3 bases, and 9 bases lay between the germline ends. There are 12 residues in the CDR3. The CDR3: CASRAPNQPQHF. DNA for the CDR3: TGTGCCAGTCGGGCCCCCAATCAGCCCCAGCATTTT.

This chain connects TRBV5-1 to TRBJ1-2, with D unresolved. Germline values: CDR1 SGHRS, CDR2 YFSETQ. V was pared by 7 bases and J by 4 bases, with 23 bases between. The CDR3 is made up of 16 amino acids. The CDR3 coding sequence is TGCGCCAGCTTCGTTATACCGGTTCGAAGGACCTATGGCTACACCTTC. Its translation is CASFVIPVRRTYGYTF.

This chain joins TRBV19 and TRBJ2-6; maybe TRBD1 (7 bases). From germline, CDR1 is LNHDA and CDR2 SQIVND (reference sequence). The CDR3 covers 15 residues. V lost 7 bases to trimming and J lost 2 bases, with 12 bases between them. CDR3 nucleotides: TGTGCCAGTACCAGGGGGGAGGCTGGGGCCAACGTCCTGACTTTC. Its protein product is CASTRGEAGANVLTF. Full variable domain (outside the CDR3, taken from reference TRBV19 and TRBJ2-6): DGGITQSPKYLFRKEGQNVTLSCEQNLNHDAMYWYRQDPGQGLRLIYYSQIVNDFQKGDIAEGYSVSREKKESFPLTVTSAQKNPTAFYLCASTRGEAGANVLTFGAGSRLTVL.

This clonotype has more than one count but fewer than ten. V gene TRBV7-4 combines with J gene TRBJ1-2; no definite D call. The CDR3 sequence is 10 residues long. V was trimmed by 5 bases and J by 4 bases, leaving 2 bases between them. Per the germline V gene, CDR1 is SGHVT and CDR2 is SQSDAQ. CDR3: CASSGYGYTF. In DNA form, the CDR3 reads TGTGCCAGCAGCGGCTATGGCTACACCTTC. The full variable domain, rest sourced from reference TRBV7-4 and TRBJ1-2, is GAGVSQSPRYKVAKRGRDVALRCDSISGHVTLYWYRQTLGQGSEVLTYSQSDAQRDKSGRPSGRFSAERPERSVSTLKIQRTEQGDSAVYLCASSGYGYTFGSGTRLTVV.

For this clonotype: Relative to the germline gene, one junction end is altered; a read error may explain this. This chain joins TRBV7-9 and TRBJ2-6, with D perhaps TRBD1 (5 bases). This CDR3 spans 19 amino acids. Germline loops: CDR1 SEHNR, CDR2 FQNEAQ (reference sequence). In DNA, the CDR3 is TGTGCCAGCAGCTTAGAGGGCAGGGATTCCCACTTTGGGGCCAACTTCCTTACTTTC. This codes for CASSLEGRDSHFGANFLTF.

This rearrangement joins TRBV30 to TRBJ1-6; weak D call: TRBD1 (5 bases). The V and J ends lost 4 bases and 6 bases respectively, with 13 bases between them. The V gene's germline CDR1 is GTSNPN and CDR2 SVGIG (reference sequence). CDR3 size: 14 residues. The CDR3 is CAWIRGRGNSPLHF. The CDR3 nucleotides read TGTGCCTGGATTCGGGGGAGAGGTAATTCACCCCTCCACTTT.

For this clonotype: At one end, the junction sequence differs from germline, possibly due to a read error. This rearrangement joins TRBV19 to TRBJ1-5; unclear D gene. The CDR3 runs 12 residues. CDR1 and CDR2 from the germline V gene are LNHDA and SQIVND (reference sequence). The CDR3 spells CACSIGYPPQHF. The CDR3 DNA sequence: TGTGCCTGTAGTATCGGGTACCCCCCCCAGCATTTT.

The chain has TRBV11-1 and TRBJ2-1; 15 bases are shared with TRBD2. The J segment lost 0 bases and the V segment lost 1 base, leaving 10 bases of the junction unmatched. CDR1 SGHAT and CDR2 FQDESV come from the germline V gene (reference sequence). The CDR3 is made up of 21 amino acids. The CDR3 bases are TGTGCCAGCAGCTTAGGTGGATATGGGACTAGCGGGGGGACCTCCTACAATGAGCAGTTCTTC. Its protein product is CASSLGGYGTSGGTSYNEQFF.

Regarding this clonotype: One junction end does not reproduce the germline sequence, and a read error may be involved. The chain recombines TRBV7-9 with TRBJ2-6; D is perhaps TRBD1 or TRBD2 (5 bases each). The CDR3 extends over 19 amino acids. Germline V gene lookup returns CDR1 SEHNR and CDR2 FQNEAQ (reference sequence). The CDR3 loop reads CASCFEGRDSLFGANVLTF. The CDR3 nucleotides are TGTGCCAGCTGCTTTGAGGGCAGGGATTCCCTCTTTGGGGCCAACGTCCTGACTTTC.

This chain connects TRBV30 to TRBJ2-5; D not resolved. CDR1 is GTSNPN, CDR2 SVGIG, per germline (reference sequence). This CDR3 comprises 14 residues. V gave up 3 bases and J gave up 5 bases, with 16 bases separating them. This chain's CDR3 is CAWSGTWVLETQYF. The CDR3 coding sequence is TGTGCCTGGAGCGGTACGTGGGTTTTGGAGACCCAGTACTTC. The full variable domain, with the rest looked up from reference TRBV30 and TRBJ2-5, is SQTIHQWPATLVQPVGSPLSLECTVEGTSNPNLYWYRQAAGRGLQLLFYSVGIGQISSEVPQNLSASRPQDRQFILSSKKLLLSDSGFYLCAWSGTWVLETQYFGPGTRLLVL.

About this clonotype: At one of its ends the junction is not consistent with the germline gene, which may arise from a read error. CDR3 loop: CSSSLGVMPNTGELLF. The CDR3 DNA reads TGTTCCAGCAGCTTGGGGGTAATGCCGAACACCGGGGAGCTGCTTTTT. The chain couples TRBV5-6 to TRBJ2-2; perhaps D is TRBD1 or TRBD2 (5 bases each). Looked up from germline, CDR1 is SGHDT and CDR2 is YYEEEE. The CDR3 is 16 residues long.